The following is a T cell receptor beta chain sequence with its context. Its matching antigen is unknown. The sample belongs to a study of shared clonotypes between healthy human individuals. Trimming left V 1 base short and J 3 bases short, with 5 bases between. Per the germline V gene, CDR1 is SGHTS and CDR2 is YDEGEE. The CDR3 contains 12 residues. TCRdb's copy holds only in-frame clones and misses some; the assay was immunoSEQ multiplex PCR. The repertoire holds nearly 1,000,000 clones, with less than 85% as singletons. Study-wide results and limits: A few donors showed sharing of about 4.8% of naive CD4 clonotypes.

Sequencing was performed on memory CD4+ T cells sorted from blood. As to subset: CD45RA-negative fraction. V is TRBV5-8 and J is TRBJ2-7; D uncertain. This receptor was taken from a man aged 18 to 30 in good health. The CDR3, as DNA: TGTGCCAGCAGCTTGTACGGCTACGAGCAGTACTTC. Its translation: CASSLYGYEQYF.